The source of this T cell receptor (beta chain) is a study of T cell responses to AZD1222 COVID-19 vaccine. TCRdb's copy holds only in-frame clones and misses some; the assay was immunoSEQ multiplex PCR. Seen here are about 120,000 clones, over 75% observed once, and the top ten hold roughly 3.5%. With respect to this clone: Antigen specificity is unknown.

The CDR3 is 16 amino acids. CDR1 and CDR2 (germline): SGHKS, YYEKEE (reference sequence). V was shortened by 4 bases and J by 0 bases, with 13 bases between the two germline ends. Study-wide points: When two AZD1222 doses had been given, Spike-specific TCR breadth and depth rose. Sampled repertoires all dated from after the peak T cell response.

The source is an adult in good health. This rearrangement joins TRBV5-5 to TRBJ1-4; D ambiguous. Specimen: peripheral blood, collected on day 0 of AZD1222 vaccination. The CDR3 DNA reads TGTGCCAGCAGCCTGAGCGGGAATCCAACTAATGAAAAACTGTTTTTT. Translation: CASSLSGNPTNEKLFF.